This TCR beta chain was recovered during a study of CD8 T cells in Susac syndrome. The V and J ends lost 1 base and 5 bases respectively, with 18 bases between them. The CDR3 consists of 15 residues. The germline V gene has CDR1 GTSNPN and CDR2 SVGIG (reference sequence). Reverse transcription of 0.5 to 1 ug RNA was performed with random hexamers. MiXCR, run by TCRdb on the immunoSEQ multiplex PCR reads, gives a single entry per CDR3 protein. The sample gives approximately 160,000 distinct CDR3 sequences, around 94% of which show up once; about 0.086% is in the top ten. Sequenced material: CD4+ T cells from PBMCs. V is TRBV30 and J is TRBJ2-7; D perhaps matches TRBD2 (6 bases). The sequence derives from a human donor with multiple sclerosis. CDR3 nucleotides: TGTGCCTGGAGTGCCCGAGGCGGGGCGTCTGACGAGCAGTACTTC. This sequence encodes CAWSARGGASDEQYF. Together with reference TRBV30 and TRBJ2-7, the CDR3 gives the full variable domain: SQTIHQWPATLVQPVGSPLSLECTVEGTSNPNLYWYRQAAGRGLQLLFYSVGIGQISSEVPQNLSASRPQDRQFILSSKKLLLSDSGFYLCAWSARGGASDEQYFGPGTRLTVT.